The 17 T cell receptor beta chains listed next were all sequenced from one sample in a study of chemoradiotherapy in HPV16-positive cancers. Profiled with immunoSEQ multiplex PCR; TCRdb holds only in-frame clones, not every one. This repertoire shows roughly 14,000 clones, 65% to 85% found once; its top ten account for 10%. Sampling was conducted from a patient who underwent chemoradiotherapy. The origin of the receptors is a human donor with HPV-associated anogenital cancer.

The V call is TRBV18, the J call TRBJ2-7, with D tentatively TRBD1 (5 bases). Germline-derived CDR1 and CDR2 are KGHSH and LQKENI. The germline V and J ends were trimmed by 6 bases and 2 bases, with 11 bases remaining between them. The CDR3 is 13 amino acids. The CDR3 nucleotides are TGTGCCAGCTCTGCGGACATACCCTACGAGCAGTACTTC. Its translation is CASSADIPYEQYF.

This chain uses TRBV27 with TRBJ2-7; no clear D. Germline V gene data show CDR1 as MNHEY and CDR2 as SMNVEV (reference sequence). Trimming took 4 bases from V and 0 from J, leaving 13 bases between them. The CDR3 length is 15 residues. The CDR3 DNA is TGTGCCAGCAGTTCGCACATGAAAAACTCCTACGAGCAGTACTTC. The encoded protein is CASSSHMKNSYEQYF.

The chain is built from TRBV9 and TRBJ2-1, with 11 bases that match TRBD2. V dropped 3 bases and J dropped 1; count of bases not matched to a gene: 3. The CDR3 runs 16 residues. Germline V CDR1 and CDR2: SGDLS, YYNGEE. The CDR3 sequence: CASSALAGESYNEQFF. For the CDR3, the DNA is TGTGCCAGCAGCGCACTAGCGGGGGAGTCCTACAATGAGCAGTTCTTC.

V and J are TRBV14 and TRBJ1-2; D possibly corresponds to TRBD1 (6 bases). In germline, CDR1 is SGHDN, CDR2 FVKESK. The CDR3 sequence is 15 residues long. V was pared by 4 bases and J by 6 bases, with 18 bases between. CDR3 bases: TGTGCCAGCAGCCTGTCCCCGGGGGGGGCACATGGCTACACCTTC. This translates into CASSLSPGGAHGYTF.

The rearrangement uses TRBV6-6 and TRBJ2-7; D is unclear. The CDR3 spans 14 residues. The ends were cut back, 8 bases at V and 0 bases at J, with 14 bases in the middle. Germline V CDR1 and CDR2: MNHNY, SVGAGI (reference sequence). This CDR3 is CASCRVPPSYEQYF. The CDR3 DNA is TGTGCCAGCTGTCGGGTCCCCCCCTCCTACGAGCAGTACTTC.

This clone was detected only once. J is TRBJ2-7 and V is TRBV21-1. TRBV21-1 is shown as a pseudogene. CDR3 length: 11 residues. The CDR3 sequence: CASSKSYEQYF. Written as DNA, the CDR3 is TGTGCCAGCAGCAAGTCCTACGAGCAGTACTTC.

The gene calls are TRBV29-1 and TRBJ1-5; D not certain. The CDR3 has 13 residues. With 2 bases removed from V and 3 bases from J, the gap between germline ends came to 8 bases. Germline V CDR1 and CDR2: SQVTM, ANQGSEA. CDR3 DNA: TGCAGCGTTGAATTGGACTACAATCAGCCCCAGCATTTT. Protein product: CSVELDYNQPQHF.

The chain combines TRBV6-5 with TRBJ1-5; a weak D match, TRBD1 (5 bases). The length of the CDR3 is 13 residues. Between the trimmed V and J ends, which lost 4 bases and 6 bases, there was a span of 10 bases. Looked up from germline, CDR1 is MNHEY and CDR2 is SVGAGI. The CDR3 nucleotides are TGTGCCAGCAGTTCCCCAGGGATTCAGCCCCAGCATTTT. The encoded protein is CASSSPGIQPQHF.

This clone came up once. The rearrangement joins TRBV5-8 to TRBJ1-4; no reliable D call. This CDR3 region has 14 residues. The V end was cut by 4 bases, the J end by 10 bases, with 17 bases between. CDR1 SGHTS and CDR2 YDEGEE come from the germline V gene. CDR3 DNA sequence: TGTGCCAGCAGCCTGGCCGAGGTTTATGGAAAACTGTTTTTT. Amino acid sequence: CASSLAEVYGKLFF.

Here the CDR3 DNA reads TGTGCCTGGGGGACACCCCGCTCTGGAAACACCATATATTTT. This translates into CAWGTPRSGNTIYF. The rearrangement links TRBV30 to TRBJ1-3, with D tentatively TRBD1 (6 bases). V lost 5 bases to trimming and J lost 0 bases, with 11 bases between them. CDR3 length: 14 amino acids. CDR1 is GTSNPN and CDR2 is SVGIG in the germline V gene (reference sequence).

The V and J genes are TRBV5-1 and TRBJ1-1; D not certain. Germline V CDR1 and CDR2: SGHRS, YFSETQ. V gave up 4 bases and J gave up 8 bases, with 15 bases separating them. The CDR3 runs to 13 residues. The CDR3 protein is CASSPEDAREAFF. In DNA form, the CDR3 reads TGCGCCAGCAGCCCAGAGGACGCCCGAGAAGCTTTCTTT.

The chain couples TRBV7-9 to TRBJ2-7, with 9 nucleotides matching TRBD2. The germline gives CDR1 SEHNR, CDR2 FQNEAQ (reference sequence). The length of the CDR3 is 15 residues. V lost 2 bases, J lost 2 bases, and 4 bases stayed unmatched. CDR3 DNA sequence: TGTGCCAGCAGCTTATTGACTAGCGGAACCTACGAGCAGTACTTC. Amino acids: CASSLLTSGTYEQYF.

The V and J genes are TRBV5-1 and TRBJ1-1; D perhaps matches TRBD1 (5 bases). The V and J ends lost 4 bases and 5 bases respectively, with 15 bases between them. The CDR3 sequence is 14 residues long. Germline CDR1 is SGHRS and CDR2 is YFSETQ. Here the CDR3 reads CASSPQTGGTEAFF. For the CDR3, the DNA is TGCGCCAGCAGCCCACAAACAGGTGGGACTGAAGCTTTCTTT.

The chain has TRBV11-2 and TRBJ2-1; D not resolved. The CDR3 has 11 amino acids. From germline, CDR1 is SGHAT and CDR2 FQNNGV. Trimming removed 5 bases from V and 12 bases from J, with 11 bases in between. The CDR3 reads CASSPLDRQFF. The CDR3 nucleotides are TGTGCCAGCAGCCCCCTTGATCGGCAGTTCTTC.

The chain employs TRBV19 and TRBJ2-3; TRBD2 matches 7 bases. In germline, CDR1 is LNHDA, CDR2 SQIVND (reference sequence). The CDR3 has 15 residues. Trimming removed 7 bases from V and 1 base from J; junction bases left unmatched: 8. The CDR3 protein is CASTRGGSGTDTQYF. The CDR3 nucleotides read TGTGCCAGTACAAGAGGCGGGAGTGGCACAGATACGCAGTATTTT. Together with reference TRBV19 and TRBJ2-3, the CDR3 gives the full variable domain: DGGITQSPKYLFRKEGQNVTLSCEQNLNHDAMYWYRQDPGQGLRLIYYSQIVNDFQKGDIAEGYSVSREKKESFPLTVTSAQKNPTAFYLCASTRGGSGTDTQYFGPGTRLTVL.

This clone was seen a handful of times. The CDR3 loop is CASSENNAYGYTF. CDR3 bases: TGTGCCAGCAGTGAAAATAACGCCTATGGCTACACCTTC. The chain carries TRBV25-1 and TRBJ1-2; D not certain. There are 13 residues in the CDR3. V lost 2 bases and J lost 4, with 8 bases in between. Germline assignment: CDR1 MGHDK and CDR2 SYGVNS.

The chain carries TRBV7-9 and TRBJ2-7; D possibly corresponds to TRBD2 (5 bases). CDR3 length equals 12 residues. The ends were cut back, 3 bases at V and 5 bases at J, with 8 bases in the middle. Germline V gene data show CDR1 as SEHNR and CDR2 as FQNEAQ (reference sequence). The CDR3 DNA reads TGTGCCAGCAGCTTGATAGCGAACGAGCAGTACTTC. Translated, it gives CASSLIANEQYF. The variable domain in full, completed from reference TRBV7-9 and TRBJ2-7, reads DTGVSQNPRHKITKRGQNVTFRCDPISEHNRLYWYRQTLGQGPEFLTYFQNEAQLEKSRLLSDRFSAERPKGSFSTLEIQRTEQGDSAMYLCASSLIANEQYFGPGTRLTVT.